This paragraph reports one T cell receptor beta chain. Its antigen is undetermined. These data come from a study of vaccination effects on CD4 cells after COVID-19. Overall study context: Sampling occurred a median 72 days post second dose, range 14 to 241. Broader study findings: Marked clonal contraction of infection- and vaccine-induced clones was seen late after vaccination. Only a few convalescent patients and no early post-infection timepoints featured in the study.

Libraries were prepared by immunoSEQ multiplex PCR; TCRdb keeps only in-frame clonotypes and omits some of them. The sample yields 25,000 to 30,000 clones, around 85% seen once. Within the ViraFEST assay, antigen-specific CD4+ T cells underwent expansion with viral peptide pools prior to sequencing. Scientists isolated CD4+ T cells after a roughly nine-day culture period ended. Participants were vaccinated with two doses of either the BNT162b2 or mRNA-1273 vaccine. Researchers reported culturing 2 million or so PBMC in each well, adding 8 to 10 IU/ml IL-2 and about 9.5 ug/ml peptides. The CDR3 is 15 amino acids. Germline V gene lookup returns CDR1 SGHNT and CDR2 YENEEA. The V gene lost 1 base and the J gene lost 6 bases, with 15 bases spanning the gap.

The sequence derives from a human donor who received a COVID-19 vaccine. Some clones in this sample may be carry-over from other donors' samples. Here the sequenced sample was CD4+ T cells from PBMCs cultured with SARS-CoV-2 spike peptides, taken after COVID-19 vaccination. V and J are TRBV11-3 and TRBJ2-5; D may be TRBD1 or TRBD2 (5 bases each). As DNA, the CDR3 is TGTGCCAGCAGCTTAGGGGACGGGGAAGGGCAGACCCAGTACTTC. This sequence encodes CASSLGDGEGQTQYF.